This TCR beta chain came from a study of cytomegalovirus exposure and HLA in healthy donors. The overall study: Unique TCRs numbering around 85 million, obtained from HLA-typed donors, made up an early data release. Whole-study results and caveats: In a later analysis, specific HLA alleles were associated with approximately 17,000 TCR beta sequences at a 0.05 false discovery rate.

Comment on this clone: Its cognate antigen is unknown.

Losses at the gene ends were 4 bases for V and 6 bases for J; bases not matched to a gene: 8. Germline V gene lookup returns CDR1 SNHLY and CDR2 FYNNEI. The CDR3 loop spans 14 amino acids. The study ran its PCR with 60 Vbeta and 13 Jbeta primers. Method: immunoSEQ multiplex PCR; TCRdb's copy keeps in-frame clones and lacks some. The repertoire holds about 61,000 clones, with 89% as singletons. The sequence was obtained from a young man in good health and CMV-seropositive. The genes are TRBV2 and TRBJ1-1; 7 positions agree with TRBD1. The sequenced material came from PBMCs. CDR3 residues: CASSVNRGGAEAFF. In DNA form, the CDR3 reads TGTGCCAGCAGTGTCAACAGGGGAGGTGCTGAAGCTTTCTTT.